The present T cell receptor beta chain was sequenced within a study of neurological immune-mediated disorders. This clonotype was detected ten times or more. Its target is not known. V was pared by 6 bases and J by 6 bases, with 11 bases between. The CDR3 has 13 amino acids. Germline V gene sequence: CDR1 MNHNY, CDR2 SVGAGI (reference sequence). Synthesis of cDNA was accomplished via 5'RACE employing 10-nucleotide random UMIs. TCRdb redid the calling of the 5' RACE reads with MiXCR, one entry per CDR3 protein. The data contain roughly 10,000 distinct CDR3 sequences, 22% of them singletons. Sorted libraries used over 900,000 CD4+ or CD8+ T cells. Notes on the study in general: Phylogenetic grouping assigned the repertoires of 18 of 34 multiple sclerosis patients to a single related-CDR3 cluster, representing a possible signature. Expansion of TCR clones was greatest in HTLV-1-associated myelopathy and smallest in multiple sclerosis, where it fell below that of healthy controls.

This chain connects TRBV6-6 to TRBJ1-4, with D uncertain. Sequencing was done on a sample of CD8+ T cells from blood. The sequence came from a woman between 35 and 50 years old with multiple sclerosis. The CDR3 spells CASSLGPDEKLFF. DNA for the CDR3: TGTGCCAGCAGCCTGGGCCCAGATGAAAAACTGTTTTTT.